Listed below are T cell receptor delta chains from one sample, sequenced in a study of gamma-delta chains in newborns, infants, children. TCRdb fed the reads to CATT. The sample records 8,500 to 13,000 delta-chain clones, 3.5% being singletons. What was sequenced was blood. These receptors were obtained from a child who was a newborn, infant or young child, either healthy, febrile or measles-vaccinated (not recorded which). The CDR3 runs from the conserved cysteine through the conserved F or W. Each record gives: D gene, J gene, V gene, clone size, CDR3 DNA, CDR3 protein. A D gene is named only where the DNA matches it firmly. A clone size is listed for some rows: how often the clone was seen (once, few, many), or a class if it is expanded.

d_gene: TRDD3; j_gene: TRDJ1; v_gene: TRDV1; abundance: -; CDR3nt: TGTGCTCTTGGGGAATTTTCGTACTGGGGGATACGAGGGGATAAACTCATCTTT; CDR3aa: CALGEFSYWGIRGDKLIF
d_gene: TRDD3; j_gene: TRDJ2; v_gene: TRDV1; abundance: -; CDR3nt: TGTGCTCTTGGGGAACTTCCCCTTCCCCAATACCTCACTGGGGGATTCCCAGCACAACTCTTCTTT; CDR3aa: CALGELPLPQYLTGGFPAQLFF
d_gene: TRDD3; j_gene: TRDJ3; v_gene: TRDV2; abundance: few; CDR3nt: TGTGCCTGTGACACCGGCGGACTGGGGGATACACAAGATTCCTGGGACACCCGACAGATGTTTTTC; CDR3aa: CACDTGGLGDTQDSWDTRQMFF
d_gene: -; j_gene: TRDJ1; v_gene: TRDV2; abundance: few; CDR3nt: TGTGCCTGTGACACTCTGTACACCGATAAACTCATCTTT; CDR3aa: CACDTLYTDKLIF
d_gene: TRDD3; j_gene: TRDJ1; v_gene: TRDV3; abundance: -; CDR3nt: TGTGCCTTTCTTGTACTGGGGGATACGACGGGAAGCGCCGATAAACTCATCTTT; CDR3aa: CAFLVLGDTTGSADKLIF
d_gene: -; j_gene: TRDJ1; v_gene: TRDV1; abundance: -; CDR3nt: TGTGCTCTTGGGGAACTAGACTTGGCTTCCTCGGTAACGTACACCGATAAACTCATCTTT; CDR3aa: CALGELDLASSVTYTDKLIF
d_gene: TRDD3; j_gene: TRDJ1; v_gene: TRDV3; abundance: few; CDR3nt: TGTGCCTTTCCTGGGGGATACCGGTACACCGATAAACTCATCTTT; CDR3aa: CAFPGGYRYTDKLIF
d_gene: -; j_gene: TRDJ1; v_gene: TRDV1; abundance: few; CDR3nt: TGTGCTCTTGGGGAAGGGCTTCCGTTCTCCCTGGGGAAAGACACCGATAAACTCATCTTT; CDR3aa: CALGEGLPFSLGKDTDKLIF
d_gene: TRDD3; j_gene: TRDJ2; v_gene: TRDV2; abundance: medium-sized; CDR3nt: TGTGCCTGTGACACGGTGGGGGATACGCAGGGAGCACAACTCTTCTTT; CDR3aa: CACDTVGDTQGAQLFF
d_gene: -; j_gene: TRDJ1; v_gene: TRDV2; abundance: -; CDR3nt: TGTGCCTGTGAATCCTTACATACTAACCAAGGCGGCACCGATAAACTCATTTTT; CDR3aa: CACESLHTNQGGTDKLIF
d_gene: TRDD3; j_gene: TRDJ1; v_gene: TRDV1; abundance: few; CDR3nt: TGTGCTCTTGGGGAACGACTTCCAGGGTTCACTGGGGGATACACCGATAAACTCATCTTT; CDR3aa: CALGERLPGFTGGYTDKLIF
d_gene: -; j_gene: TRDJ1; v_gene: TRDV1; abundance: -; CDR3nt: TGTGCTCTTGGGGAGGTTGGGACTGACCCCCACGCCGATAAACTCATCTTT; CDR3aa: CALGEVGTDPHADKLIF
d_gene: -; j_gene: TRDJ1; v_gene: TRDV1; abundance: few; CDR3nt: TGTGCCCTTGGGGAACCCGGCAAACAGAGGCTTCCTTCCCTTCCTCTGGGGGTTCACACCGATAAACTCATCTTT; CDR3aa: CALGEPGKQRLPSLPLGVHTDKLIF
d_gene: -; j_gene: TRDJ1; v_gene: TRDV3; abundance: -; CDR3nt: TGTGCCTTTTATCATGCGGGGGGTCACGCTTACACCGATAAACTCATCTTT; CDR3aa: CAFYHAGGHAYTDKLIF
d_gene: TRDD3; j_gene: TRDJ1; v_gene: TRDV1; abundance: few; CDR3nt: TGTGCTCTTGGGGAGCGGCCTTTCATGACTGGGGGATCCCAGTACACCGATAAACTCATCTTT; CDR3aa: CALGERPFMTGGSQYTDKLIF
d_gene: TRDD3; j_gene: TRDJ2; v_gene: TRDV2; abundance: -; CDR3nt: TGTGCCTGTGATTCGGTGGTGGGGGATACCCCTAATTTGACAGCACAACTCTTCTTT; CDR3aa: CACDSVVGDTPNLTAQLFF
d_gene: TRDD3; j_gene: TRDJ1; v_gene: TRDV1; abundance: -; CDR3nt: TGTGCTCTTGGGGGTAAGGCCCTTCGATTGACGTCCTGGGGGAAGGGGTACACCGATAAACTCATCTTT; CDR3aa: CALGGKALRLTSWGKGYTDKLIF
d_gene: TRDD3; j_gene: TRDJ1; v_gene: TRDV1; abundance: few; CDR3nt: TGTGCTCTTGGGCTTACTGGGGGCTTAGAGGATAAACTCATCTTT; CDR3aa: CALGLTGGLEDKLIF
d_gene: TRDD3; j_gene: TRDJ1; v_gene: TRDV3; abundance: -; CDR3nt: TGTGCCTTCATCCTTCCAGTTGATATCGTAGCCTGGGGGAAGTACACCGATAAACTCATCTTT; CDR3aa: CAFILPVDIVAWGKYTDKLIF
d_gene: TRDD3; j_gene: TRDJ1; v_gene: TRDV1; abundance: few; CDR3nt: TGTGCTCTTGTCGTCCCGGGCGCACTGGGGGATACTTTTGAACTCATCTTT; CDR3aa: CALVVPGALGDTFELIF
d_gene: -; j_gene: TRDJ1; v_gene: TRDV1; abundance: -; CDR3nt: TGTGCTCTTGGGGAACACTCCGTGGTAGGCGATAAACTCATCTTT; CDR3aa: CALGEHSVVGDKLIF
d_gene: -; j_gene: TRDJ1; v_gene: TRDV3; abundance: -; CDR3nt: TGTGCCTTCGGCGCTGTCTTACTGGGAAAACTCATCTTT; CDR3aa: CAFGAVLLGKLIF
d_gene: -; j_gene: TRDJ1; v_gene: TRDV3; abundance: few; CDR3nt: TGTGCCTTTGTGGGCAAATCGTGGAGAGGGGACCAAACCGATAAACTCATCTTT; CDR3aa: CAFVGKSWRGDQTDKLIF
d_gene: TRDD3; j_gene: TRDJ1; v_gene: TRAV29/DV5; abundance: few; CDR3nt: TGTGCAGCAAGCGCGCTGAAGGGCCACCCTGGGGGATATGGTGGTACCACCGATAAACTCATCTTT; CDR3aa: CAASALKGHPGGYGGTTDKLIF
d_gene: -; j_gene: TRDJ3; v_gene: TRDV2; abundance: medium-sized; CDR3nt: TGTGCCTGTGACACGGTTCGGCATATGTCCTGGGACACCCGACAGATGTTTTTC; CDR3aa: CACDTVRHMSWDTRQMFF
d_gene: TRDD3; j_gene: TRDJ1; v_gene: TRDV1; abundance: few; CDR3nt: TGTGCTCTTGGGGAACGTTATTCCCAATGGGGGATACGTGGTTCCACCGATAAACTCATCTTT; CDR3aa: CALGERYSQWGIRGSTDKLIF
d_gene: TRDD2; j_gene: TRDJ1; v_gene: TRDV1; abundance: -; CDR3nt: TGTGCTCTTGGCACCCTTCCTCCGAAACTCATCTTT; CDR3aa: CALGTLPPKLIF
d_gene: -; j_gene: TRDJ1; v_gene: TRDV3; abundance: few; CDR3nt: TGTGCCTTGCGTTTCTCCGGGGGAAAACTCATCTTT; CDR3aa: CALRFSGGKLIF
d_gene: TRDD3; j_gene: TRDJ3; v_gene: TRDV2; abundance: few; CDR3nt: TGTGCCTGTGACTCCGTACTGGGGGAAGCCTGGGACACCCGACAGATGTTTTTC; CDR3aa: CACDSVLGEAWDTRQMFF
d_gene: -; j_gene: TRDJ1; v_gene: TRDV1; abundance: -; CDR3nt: TGTGCTCTTGGGCCCTCCCCCGTCTCGGGGAAACTCATCTTT; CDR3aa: CALGPSPVSGKLIF
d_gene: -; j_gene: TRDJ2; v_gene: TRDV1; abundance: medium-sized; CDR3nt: TGTGCTCTTGGGTACCCACCTGTATATCCCAGGCGGATACCCCTGGCAGCACAACTCTTCTTT; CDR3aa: CALGYPPVYPRRIPLAAQLFF
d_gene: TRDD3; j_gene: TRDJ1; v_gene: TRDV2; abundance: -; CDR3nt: TGTGCCTGTGACTCCCTACTGGGGGATATTTTCCCGTACACCGATAAACTCATCTTT; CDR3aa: CACDSLLGDIFPYTDKLIF
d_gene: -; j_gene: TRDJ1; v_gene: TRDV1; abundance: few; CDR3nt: TGTGCTCTTGGGGATTTGGGGACGGCGCCCACCGATAAACTCATCTTT; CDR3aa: CALGDLGTAPTDKLIF
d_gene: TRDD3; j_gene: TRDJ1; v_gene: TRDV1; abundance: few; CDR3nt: TGTGCTCTTGGGGAACTATCAACCTTCGGGGGGATACTAGGGGGGTACACCGATAAACTCATCTTT; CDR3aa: CALGELSTFGGILGGYTDKLIF
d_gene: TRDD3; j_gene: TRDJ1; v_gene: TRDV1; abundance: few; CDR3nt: TGTGCTCTTGGGGCAAAACTTGACCCTACTTTTGGCTGGGGGATACGCAGCCCCAGTGGGACCGATAAACTCATCTTT; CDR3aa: CALGAKLDPTFGWGIRSPSGTDKLIF
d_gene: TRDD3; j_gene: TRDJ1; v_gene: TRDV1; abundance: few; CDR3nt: TGTGCTCTTGGGGTACACGAGGGGGGGATACCCTACACCGATAAACTCATCTTT; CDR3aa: CALGVHEGGIPYTDKLIF
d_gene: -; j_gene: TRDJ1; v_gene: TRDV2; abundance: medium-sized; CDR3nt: TGTGCCTGTGACGAGGCCTTCCCGACAGCCGGGGGACCGAGACCCAAACTCATCTTT; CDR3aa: CACDEAFPTAGGPRPKLIF
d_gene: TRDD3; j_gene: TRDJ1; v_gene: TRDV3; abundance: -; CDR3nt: TGTGCCTTCCGGTACTGGGGGATATCTTGCACCGATAAACTCATCTTT; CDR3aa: CAFRYWGISCTDKLIF
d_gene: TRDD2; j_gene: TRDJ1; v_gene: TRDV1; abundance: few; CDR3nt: TGTGCTCTTGGGATTATACCTTCCTACGTCGCCCCCGTTACCCTTTGGTACACCGATAAACTCATCTTT; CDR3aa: CALGIIPSYVAPVTLWYTDKLIF
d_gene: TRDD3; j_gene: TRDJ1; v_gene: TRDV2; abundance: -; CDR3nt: TGTGCCTGCCTCCCCTTGGGGATACCCCGGTACACCGATAAACTCATCTTT; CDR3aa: CACLPLGIPRYTDKLIF
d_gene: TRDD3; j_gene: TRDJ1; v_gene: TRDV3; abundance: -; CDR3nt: TGTGCCTTTGGGAATCATCCCGGGAGGGGGATGGAGGACACCGATAAACTCATCTTT; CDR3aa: CAFGNHPGRGMEDTDKLIF
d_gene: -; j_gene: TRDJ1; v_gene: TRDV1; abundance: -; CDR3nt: TGTGCTCTTGGGGAACTCCAGTCTGGTTTTACCGATAAACTCATCTTT; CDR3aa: CALGELQSGFTDKLIF